These 27 T cell receptor beta chains came from one sample sequenced in a study of Graves' ophthalmopathy and Graves' hyperthyroidism. Beta-chain TCR CDR3 regions were amplified from RNA transcripts. Second-round multiplex PCR came after a first-round RT-PCR that employed HTBI primers. TCRdb re-analysed the multiplex PCR reads in MiXCR, keeping a single row per CDR3 protein. The sample carries under 250,000 distinct CDR3 sequences, just under 30% recorded once. Input material: peripheral blood. All receptors derive from a man aged 45 to 65 with Graves' ophthalmopathy.

The chain employs TRBV15 and TRBJ2-5, with 8 nucleotides matching TRBD1. J gave up 5 bases and V 4 bases, and 9 bases lay outside the gene matches. The CDR3 totals 15 residues. Germline V lookup: CDR1 LNHNV, CDR2 YYDKDF (reference sequence). DNA for the CDR3: TGTGCCACCAGCAACACTCCAGGGGGCCTGGAGACCCAGTACTTC. This encodes CATSNTPGGLETQYF.

This clonotype was recorded at least ten times. J is TRBJ2-7 and V is TRBV11-2; the D gene is possibly TRBD1 (6 bases). With 4 bases removed from V and 0 bases from J, the gap between germline ends came to 13 bases. Germline V lookup: CDR1 SGHAT, CDR2 FQNNGV. This CDR3 is 15 amino acids long. As DNA, the CDR3 is TGTGCCAGCAGCTCCCCCAGGGGTCGCTCCTACGAGCAGTACTTC. This codes for CASSSPRGRSYEQYF.

Ten or more counts support this clonotype. V is TRBV28 and J is TRBJ2-7, with TRBD1 as a possible D gene (6 bases). With 3 bases removed from V and 0 bases from J, the gap between germline ends came to 15 bases. This CDR3 has 16 amino acids. The germline V gene has CDR1 MDHEN and CDR2 SYDVKM. The CDR3 DNA sequence: TGTGCCAGCAGTTTGGTGTTGTGGGACAACTCCTACGAGCAGTACTTC. Its translation: CASSLVLWDNSYEQYF.

This clonotype was picked up many times. The rearrangement joins TRBV20-1 to TRBJ2-5; 10 bases map to TRBD2. CDR3 length: 13 residues. In germline, CDR1 is DFQATT, CDR2 SNEGSKA (reference sequence). V lost 5 bases to trimming and J lost 5 bases; unmatched junction nucleotides: 5. CDR3 sequence (DNA): TGCAGTGCTCGTAGTAGCGGGGGGGAGACCCAGTACTTC. This gives the protein CSARSSGGETQYF.

This chain links TRBV28 with TRBJ1-6; D is ambiguous. The V and J ends lost 6 bases and 8 bases respectively, with 17 bases between them. The CDR3 has 15 amino acids. Germline CDR1 reads MDHEN; CDR2 reads SYDVKM. The CDR3 here is CASSPTLRRHSPLHF. CDR3 nucleotides: TGTGCCAGCAGCCCGACCCTTCGACGGCATTCACCCCTCCACTTT.

This clonotype was recorded at least ten times. This clone may be a read error of a much larger clone one base away. The rearrangement uses TRBV6-1 and TRBJ2-7; D is unclear. Germline CDR1 is MNHNS and CDR2 is SASEGT. The CDR3 has 11 residues. The CDR3: CASSTNYEQHF. In DNA, the CDR3 is TGTGCCAGCAGTACCAATTACGAGCAGCACTTC.

The chain combines TRBV28 with TRBJ2-5; D call uncertain. CDR1 MDHEN and CDR2 SYDVKM come from the germline V gene. V was shortened by 6 bases and J by 4 bases, with 9 bases between the two germline ends. This CDR3 has 12 amino acids. The chain's CDR3 is CASRWGRETQYF. CDR3 DNA sequence: TGTGCCAGCAGGTGGGGAAGAGAGACCCAGTACTTC.

V gene TRBV9 combines with J gene TRBJ1-2, with 9 bases identical to TRBD1. The V and J ends lost 0 bases and 4 bases, in that order; junction bases with no gene match: 7. The CDR3 runs 16 residues. The germline V gene encodes CDR1 SGDLS and CDR2 YYNGEE. The CDR3 protein is CASSVAGQGRGYGYTF. The DNA of the CDR3 is TGTGCCAGCAGCGTAGCTGGACAGGGGAGAGGCTATGGCTACACCTTC.

V gene TRBV12-5 combines with J gene TRBJ1-5, with 8 bases that match TRBD1. With 2 bases clipped from V and 0 bases from J, the junction kept 9 bases outside the gene matches. CDR1 and CDR2 (germline): LGHNT, FRNRAP. This CDR3 is 18 amino acids long. This CDR3 reads CASGLLRAGTGSNQPQHF. As DNA, the CDR3 is TGTGCTAGTGGTTTGCTTAGAGCCGGGACAGGTAGCAATCAGCCCCAGCATTTT. Variable domain in full (rest from reference TRBV12-5 and TRBJ1-5): DARVTQTPRHKVTEMGQEVTMRCQPILGHNTVFWYRQTMMQGLELLAYFRNRAPLDDSGMPKDRFSAEMPDATLATLKIQPSEPRDSAVYFCASGLLRAGTGSNQPQHFGDGTRLSIL.

This clonotype appeared many times. The J gene is TRBJ1-1, the V gene TRBV15, with D possibly matching TRBD1 (6 bases). Germline CDR1 LNHNV, CDR2 YYDKDF (reference sequence). V lost 9 bases and J lost 1, with 12 bases in between. The CDR3 length is 13 residues. CDR3 protein: CATGTPENTEAFF. The CDR3 nucleotides are TGTGCCACTGGGACACCCGAGAACACTGAAGCTTTCTTT.

This clonotype appeared many times. The chain links TRBV19 to TRBJ2-7, with D perhaps matching TRBD1 or TRBD2 (5 bases each). The CDR3 has 15 amino acids. The V and J ends lost 4 bases and 5 bases respectively, with 18 bases between them. Germline lookup yields CDR1 LNHDA and CDR2 SQIVND (reference sequence). CDR3: CASSTGTGAFDEQYF. CDR3 in DNA: TGTGCCAGTAGTACAGGGACCGGGGCTTTCGACGAGCAGTACTTC.

This clonotype was observed at least ten times. This chain connects TRBV28 to TRBJ1-1, with 9 bases lining up with TRBD1. V shed 2 bases, J shed 0 bases, and the junction held 7 bases outside the gene matches. In germline, CDR1 is MDHEN, CDR2 SYDVKM. The CDR3 has 17 amino acids. DNA of the CDR3: TGTGCCAGCAGTTTAATTAAGACAGGGGGGGTGAACACTGAAGCTTTCTTT. It is translated as CASSLIKTGGVNTEAFF.

This clonotype appeared many times. The chain combines TRBV5-6 with TRBJ2-2, with 8 bases that match TRBD2. Per the germline V gene, CDR1 is SGHDT and CDR2 is YYEEEE. The CDR3 spans 15 residues. V lost 4 bases to trimming and J lost 3 bases; unmatched junction nucleotides: 5. The CDR3 here is CASSPTSGYTGELFF. The DNA for the CDR3 is TGTGCCAGCAGCCCAACTAGCGGCTACACCGGGGAGCTGTTTTTT. The complete variable domain, with remaining parts taken from reference TRBV5-6 and TRBJ2-2, reads DAGVTQSPTHLIKTRGQQVTLRCSPKSGHDTVSWYQQALGQGPQFIFQYYEEEERQRGNFPDRFSGHQFPNYSSELNVNALLLGDSALYLCASSPTSGYTGELFFGEGSRLTVL.

In its sample, this clonotype was seen once. The rearrangement uses TRBV28 and TRBJ2-7; TRBD1 matches at 7 bases. The V segment lost 7 bases and the J segment 1 base; nucleotides outside the gene matches: 13. Germline-derived CDR1 and CDR2 are MDHEN and SYDVKM. The CDR3 runs 16 residues. The DNA of the CDR3 is TGTGCCAGCATCTCTCCGATGGGGACAGAGTCCTACGAGCAGTACTTC. Its translation is CASISPMGTESYEQYF.

This chain joins TRBV3-1 and TRBJ2-5; the D gene is possibly TRBD2 (5 bases). This CDR3 region has 13 residues. Germline assignment: CDR1 LGHDT and CDR2 YNNKEL (reference sequence). Between the trimmed V and J ends, which lost 2 bases and 5 bases, there was a span of 9 bases. The CDR3, as DNA: TGTGCCAGCAGCCAAACTAGATACGAGACCCAGTACTTC. This translates into CASSQTRYETQYF.

V is TRBV6-5 and J is TRBJ2-5, with 11 bases aligning to TRBD1. The trim removed 4 bases at V and 7 bases at J, leaving 8 bases unmatched. The CDR3 is 15 amino acids. The V gene's germline CDR1 is MNHEY and CDR2 SVGAGI. The CDR3 DNA is TGTGCCAGCAGTTCCGGGACAGGGGGAATCTGGACCCAGTACTTC. Translated: CASSSGTGGIWTQYF.

The rearrangement joins TRBV28 to TRBJ2-5; D is unclear. Germline CDR1 MDHEN, CDR2 SYDVKM. The CDR3 is 12 residues long. V gave up 6 bases and J gave up 5 bases, with 10 bases separating them. CDR3 coding DNA: TGTGCCAGCAGCCTGAGGAAGGAGACCCAGTACTTC. Residues: CASSLRKETQYF.

This clonotype showed up many times. The chain joins TRBV12-3 or TRBV12-4 to TRBJ1-6; tentative D call: TRBD1 (5 bases). This CDR3 has 15 amino acids. Trimming left V 0 bases short and J 7 bases short, with 10 bases between. The CDR3: CASSLARQGNSPLHF. The CDR3 region has the DNA TGTGCCAGCAGTTTAGCGCGGCAGGGAAATTCACCCCTCCACTTT.

Ten or more counts support this clonotype. V is TRBV19 and J is TRBJ1-5, with no clear D. The ends were cut back, 4 bases at V and 7 bases at J, with 11 bases in the middle. Germline CDR1 is LNHDA and CDR2 is SQIVND (reference sequence). The CDR3 spans 13 residues. CDR3 region: CASSTRTSQPQHF. The CDR3 region has the DNA TGTGCCAGTAGTACGAGGACTTCCCAGCCCCAGCATTTT.

The gene calls are TRBV29-1 and TRBJ2-7, with 14 bases that match TRBD2. The CDR3 covers 15 residues. The germline CDR1 and CDR2 sequences are SQVTM and ANQGSEA. V lost 5 bases and J lost 7; bases outside the gene matches: 10. As DNA, the CDR3 is TGCAGCGTTAACCTCGGACTAGCGGGAGGAGGGGAGCAGTACTTC. This gives the protein CSVNLGLAGGGEQYF.

There are many counts of this clonotype. V and J are TRBV3-1 and TRBJ1-1, with unresolved D. V shed 0 bases and J shed 1 base, with 6 bases lying between them. CDR3 length: 14 residues. Germline V CDR1 and CDR2: LGHDT, YNNKEL (reference sequence). CDR3 residues: CASSQDWGNTEAFF. The CDR3 DNA sequence: TGTGCCAGCAGCCAAGATTGGGGGAACACTGAAGCTTTCTTT.

This clonotype has a count of ten or more. The J gene is TRBJ2-3, the V gene TRBV11-2, with D perhaps TRBD2 (6 bases). From germline, CDR1 is SGHAT and CDR2 FQNNGV. The CDR3 is 13 amino acids. V lost 8 bases and J lost 0, with 9 bases in between. This CDR3 reads CASAGTSTDTQYF. CDR3 DNA sequence: TGTGCCAGCGCAGGGACTAGCACAGATACGCAGTATTTT.

This clonotype was seen at least ten times. The rearrangement joins TRBV6-5 to TRBJ2-7; D is possibly TRBD2 (5 bases). Deletions cut 2 bases from V and 2 bases from J, with 10 bases between. The CDR3 runs 14 residues. Germline V CDR1 and CDR2: MNHEY, SVGAGI. CDR3 coding DNA: TGTGCCAGCAGTTACGTTGCGGGCACCTACGAGCAGTACTTC. It encodes CASSYVAGTYEQYF.

The chain links TRBV7-9 to TRBJ2-7; 7 positions match TRBD1. Germline V CDR1 and CDR2: SEHNR, FQNEAQ (reference sequence). The trim removed 5 bases at V and 1 base at J, leaving 8 bases unmatched. The CDR3 length is 15 residues. CDR3: CASSPWGTVSYEQYF. As DNA, the CDR3 is TGTGCCAGCAGCCCTTGGGGGACAGTGTCCTACGAGCAGTACTTC. Supplemented by reference TRBV7-9 and TRBJ2-7, the full variable domain reads DTGVSQNPRHKITKRGQNVTFRCDPISEHNRLYWYRQTLGQGPEFLTYFQNEAQLEKSRLLSDRFSAERPKGSFSTLEIQRTEQGDSAMYLCASSPWGTVSYEQYFGPGTRLTVT.

The rearrangement links TRBV6-1 to TRBJ1-1, with TRBD1 as a possible D gene (5 bases). This CDR3 comprises 13 residues. Deletions cut 3 bases from V and 14 bases from J, with 19 bases between. Germline lookup yields CDR1 MNHNS and CDR2 SASEGT. The CDR3 here is CASSEWRQSQFFF. In DNA form, the CDR3 reads TGTGCCAGCAGTGAGTGGAGACAGTCTCAATTCTTCTTT.

The chain carries TRBV11-2 and TRBJ2-7, with 9 bases identical to TRBD1. Trimming at V came to 5 bases and at J to 3 bases, leaving 14 bases not matched to a gene. The CDR3 contains 17 residues. CDR1 and CDR2 (germline): SGHAT, FQNNGV. In DNA form, the CDR3 reads TGTGCCAGCAGCCCAACCCCGGGACAGGGTTCCGACTACGAGCAGTACTTC. Translating gives CASSPTPGQGSDYEQYF.

This clonotype was counted many times. The chain joins TRBV27 to TRBJ2-2, with D uncertain. CDR1 is MNHEY, CDR2 SMNVEV, per germline (reference sequence). V was clipped by 3 bases and J by 2 bases, with 1 base between them. There are 12 residues in the CDR3. CDR3 nucleotides: TGTGCCAGCAGTTTCAACACCGGGGAGCTGTTTTTT. Protein: CASSFNTGELFF.